The sample holds many counts of the clone carrying this TCR beta chain. The V gene's germline CDR1 is MNHEY and CDR2 SMNVEV (reference sequence). Germline trimming cut 3 bases from V and 2 bases from J; bases unmatched to any gene: 1. CDR3 length: 14 residues. Sorted cell numbers of roughly 19,000 to 1,000,000, with 10%, 30% or 50% RNA, served as input for naive CD8 libraries. The CD8+CD4-CCR7+CD45RA+ phenotype defined the sorted naive CD8 T cells. This sample is drawn from a study of molecular identifiers for immune sequencing clone quantification. TCRdb reprocessed the PCR reads with MiXCR, giving one entry per CDR3 protein. The sample comprises under 600,000 distinct CDR3 sequences, 20% to 25% of which are singletons, and about 0.8% rests with the top ten.

The sequenced sample was naive CD8+ T cells from blood, with Jurkat cell RNA spiked in. Subset: FACS-sorted CD8+CD4-CCR7+CD45RA+ naive T cells. The clonotype originates from a human donor in good health. Some libraries in this study had Jurkat cell RNA spiked in. The V call is TRBV27, the J call TRBJ2-5, with 9 bases matching TRBD2. CDR3 sequence (DNA): TGTGCCAGCAGTTTGACTAGCGGACAAGAGACCCAGTACTTC. Translating it yields CASSLTSGQETQYF.